The next 18 T cell receptor beta chains were all read from a single sample in a study of vaccination effects on CD4 cells after COVID-19. Expansion of antigen-specific CD4+ T cells with viral peptide pools was carried out by the ViraFEST assay before sequencing. Following culture for under 12 days, CD4+ T cells were isolated. The participants, recipients of two vaccine doses, got either BNT162b2 or mRNA-1273. Their recognized antigens are unknown. Clones were sequenced by immunoSEQ multiplex PCR, and TCRdb holds only the in-frame ones, with some missing. The sample lists about 59,000 clones, just under 80% occurring once. Sequencing used CD4+ T cells from PBMCs cultured with HCoV-OC43 spike peptides, obtained after COVID-19 vaccination. Subset specified: HCoV-OC43 spike overlapping peptide pool stimulation. Receptor source: a human donor who received a COVID-19 vaccine.

The V and J genes are TRBV24-1 and TRBJ2-3; D uncertain. The CDR3 is made up of 14 amino acids. The germline CDR1 and CDR2 sequences are KGHDR and SFDVKD. The germline V and J ends were trimmed by 2 bases and 2 bases, with 7 bases remaining between them. The CDR3 loop is CATSDSGITDTQYF. Here the CDR3 DNA reads TGTGCCACCAGTGATTCCGGCATCACAGATACGCAGTATTTT.

The V call is TRBV7-2, the J call TRBJ2-5, with unresolved D. The CDR3 extends over 14 amino acids. The V end lost 1 base, the J end lost 6 bases, and 12 bases lay between the germline ends. Germline V lookup: CDR1 SGHTA, CDR2 FQGNSA. The CDR3: CASSLVGDGKTQYF. The CDR3 region has the DNA TGTGCCAGCAGCTTAGTTGGCGACGGAAAGACCCAGTACTTC.

The rearrangement links TRBV6-5 to TRBJ2-4, with 7 bases matching TRBD1. Germline CDR1 and CDR2: MNHEY and SVGAGI. CDR3 length: 14 amino acids. V was clipped by 6 bases and J by 9 bases; unmatched bases: 11. For the CDR3, the DNA is TGTGCCAGCAGGAGGGGCGAGACAGGGTTCATTCAGTACTTC. Amino acids: CASRRGETGFIQYF.

The chain uses TRBV29-1 and TRBJ1-2, with 8 nucleotides matching TRBD1. Germline assignment: CDR1 SQVTM and CDR2 ANQGSEA. The CDR3 is 11 amino acids. V was pared by 7 bases and J by 7 bases, with 5 bases of the junction left unmatched. The CDR3 protein is CSAGQGTGYTF. DNA for the CDR3: TGCAGCGCAGGACAGGGTACTGGCTACACCTTC.

The chain has TRBV19 and TRBJ1-1; D is uncertain. From germline, CDR1 is LNHDA and CDR2 SQIVND (reference sequence). Trimming left V 2 bases short and J 1 base short, with 20 bases between. The length of the CDR3 is 18 residues. The CDR3 DNA reads as TGTGCCAGTAGTATAAGCTATCCCCGGCAGCACGCGAACACTGAAGCTTTCTTT. It codes for CASSISYPRQHANTEAFF.

The chain combines TRBV4-1 with TRBJ2-5; TRBD1 or TRBD2 may be the D gene (7 bases each). V lost 4 bases to trimming and J lost 4 bases, with 25 bases between them. The CDR3 is 18 amino acids. Germline CDR1 and CDR2: MGHRA and YSYEKL. This CDR3 is CASSRGTETGGGGETQYF. CDR3 sequence (DNA): TGCGCCAGCAGCCGGGGGACAGAGACGGGGGGAGGGGGAGAGACCCAGTACTTC.

This clone was seen more than once but under ten times. CDR3 coding DNA: TGTGCCAGCTCACCAAAACAGGGGACTTTCAATGAGCAGTTCTTC. Residues: CASSPKQGTFNEQFF. The rearrangement links TRBV18 to TRBJ2-1; weak D call: TRBD1 (7 bases). CDR1 and CDR2 (germline): KGHSH, LQKENI. The CDR3 consists of 15 residues. V was cut by 2 bases and J by 6 bases, with 14 bases left in between. Combining the CDR3 with reference TRBV18 and TRBJ2-1 gives the whole variable domain NAGVMQNPRHLVRRRGQEARLRCSPMKGHSHVYWYRQLPEEGLKFMVYLQKENIIDESGMPKERFSAEFPKEGPSILRIQQVVRGDSAAYFCASSPKQGTFNEQFFGPGTRLTVL.

The CDR3 nucleotides read TGTGGTATACCGGGACAGGGATATAATGAAAAACTGTTTTTT. Its protein is CGIPGQGYNEKLFF. V gene TRBV28 combines with J gene TRBJ1-4; the match to TRBD1 covers 9 bases. The CDR3 extends over 14 amino acids. Looked up from germline, CDR1 is MDHEN and CDR2 is SYDVKM.

This clone was detected a few times. This chain uses TRBV30 with TRBJ1-1; D remains unclear. The CDR3 loop spans 13 amino acids. CDR1 is GTSNPN and CDR2 is SVGIG in the germline V gene (reference sequence). Trimming stripped 4 bases from V and 3 bases from J, with 12 bases between. CDR3 residues: CAWNSKGYTEAFF. The CDR3 DNA sequence: TGTGCCTGGAATAGTAAGGGTTACACTGAAGCTTTCTTT.

The gene calls are TRBV5-6 and TRBJ2-2; D might be TRBD1 or TRBD2, each matching 6 bases. Germline CDR1 SGHDT, CDR2 YYEEEE. This CDR3 is built from 16 residues. V lost 4 bases to trimming and J lost 0 bases, with 13 bases between them. Here the CDR3 reads CASSIGQRANTGELFF. DNA for the CDR3: TGTGCCAGCAGCATAGGACAGCGGGCGAACACCGGGGAGCTGTTTTTT.

J is TRBJ1-5 and V is TRBV18, with TRBD1 as a possible D gene (5 bases). The V gene's germline CDR1 is KGHSH and CDR2 LQKENI. V was clipped by 3 bases and J by 0 bases, with 9 bases between them. This CDR3 has 15 amino acids. DNA for the CDR3: TGTGCCAGCTCACCGGAGGGACTTAGCAATCAGCCCCAGCATTTT. Its protein is CASSPEGLSNQPQHF.

This clone showed up just once. The J gene is TRBJ1-2, the V gene TRBV4-1; 7 bases align to TRBD1. The CDR3 sequence is 14 residues long. Trimming removed 1 base from V and 5 bases from J; junction bases left unmatched: 4. Germline loops: CDR1 MGHRA, CDR2 YSYEKL. As DNA, the CDR3 is TGCGCCAGCAGCCAAGCCGGGACAGTGTATGGCTACACCTTC. Translation gives CASSQAGTVYGYTF.

The chain employs TRBV5-1 and TRBJ1-1, with 10 nucleotides matching TRBD1. This CDR3 has 13 amino acids. With 6 bases clipped from V and 5 bases from J, the junction kept 4 bases outside the gene matches. Germline-derived CDR1 and CDR2 are SGHRS and YFSETQ. The CDR3 DNA is TGCGCCAGCAAGGGACAGGGGTTTACTGAAGCTTTCTTT. It is translated as CASKGQGFTEAFF.

This clone has a handful of counts. The chain has TRBV18 and TRBJ1-5; 12 nucleotides align to TRBD1. CDR3 length equals 16 residues. Germline CDR1 and CDR2: KGHSH and LQKENI. With V trimmed by 2 bases and J by 5 bases, 4 bases remained unmatched. The CDR3 reads CASSPGTGGLDQPQHF. The CDR3 nucleotides read TGTGCCAGCTCACCAGGGACAGGGGGCTTAGATCAGCCCCAGCATTTT.

CDR3 bases: TGCGCCAGCACCGCAGGGGCCGCCAAAAACATTCAGTACTTC. It translates to CASTAGAAKNIQYF. The chain combines TRBV10-2 with TRBJ2-4, with TRBD1 as a possible D gene (6 bases). The germline CDR1 and CDR2 sequences are WSHSY and SAAADI. This CDR3 has 14 amino acids. The V end was cut by 7 bases, the J end by 1 base, with 11 bases between.

The sample holds one count of this clone. V and J are TRBV3-1 (or the pseudogene TRBV3-2) and TRBJ1-6; TRBD1 is a possible D gene (6 bases). The CDR3 runs 16 residues. Trimming shortened V by 4 bases and J by 6 bases, and 16 bases separated the two germline ends. CDR1 is LGHDT, CDR2 YNNKEL, per germline (reference sequence). The CDR3 spells CASSRFKRGFNSPLHF. As DNA, the CDR3 is TGTGCCAGCAGCCGATTTAAAAGGGGGTTTAATTCACCCCTCCACTTT.

The CDR3 sequence: CASSPSTANTEAFF. The CDR3 DNA is TGTGCCAGCTCACCATCCACAGCGAACACTGAAGCTTTCTTT. This rearrangement joins TRBV18 to TRBJ1-1; D not certain. Germline CDR1 reads KGHSH; CDR2 reads LQKENI. The CDR3 is made up of 14 amino acids. With 2 bases removed from V and 1 base from J, the gap between germline ends came to 8 bases.

Here the CDR3 reads CASSQGYPGGGRVYEQYV. CDR3 bases: TGCGCCAGCAGCCAAGGATATCCCGGGGGGGGCCGGGTCTACGAGCAGTACGTC. The genes are TRBV4-1 and TRBJ2-7; 8 bases align to TRBD2. The CDR3 has 18 residues. CDR1 MGHRA and CDR2 YSYEKL come from the germline V gene. Losses at the gene ends were 1 base for V and 3 bases for J; bases not matched to a gene: 14.